This is a list of T cell receptor beta chains from one sample in a study of control samples from healthy donors and cancer patients. Sequencing used immunoSEQ multiplex PCR; TCRdb keeps in-frame clones, though not all of them. Among some 130,000 clones listed, approximately 88% were seen once. The sequenced sample consisted of blood. The receptors were gathered from a man aged 40-49 years in good health. Both conserved end residues are part of each CDR3.

j_gene,v_gene,CDR3aa
TRBJ1-1,TRBV7-9,CASSSRRSTEAFF
TRBJ1-1,TRBV27,CASRRQGPTEAFF
TRBJ1-1,TRBV7-2,CASSSTGGGTEAFF
TRBJ2-5,TRBV24-1,CATGGASGGQETQYF
TRBJ1-6,TRBV28,CASRTPEHYNSPLHF
TRBJ1-3,TRBV5-4,CASSLEQGANTIYF
TRBJ1-2,TRBV27,CASSLSIGTGGGGYTF
TRBJ2-1,TRBV5-1,CASSLEWGYNEQFF
TRBJ1-5,TRBV6-6,CASGGHNPSGPQHF
TRBJ1-1,TRBV3-1/TRBV3-2,CASSRDGTLEAFF
TRBJ1-1,TRBV7-2,CASSPRAGTNAEAFF
TRBJ1-5,TRBV19,CASRTDSTSNQPQHF
TRBJ1-3,TRBV11-2,CASSAGRGENTIYF
TRBJ1-5,TRBV24-1,CATSDTGFGPQHF
TRBJ2-7,TRBV3-1/TRBV3-2,CASSQDRGLPYEQYF
TRBJ2-7,TRBV7-8,CASSLALRGGVEQYF
TRBJ1-5,TRBV30,CAWSVDSNQPQHF
TRBJ1-6,TRBV12-3/TRBV12-4,CASSPRTNSPLHF
TRBJ1-1,TRBV5-1,CASSPGSVGTEAFF
TRBJ2-2,TRBV5-3,CARSPGAGELFF
TRBJ1-4,TRBV5-1,CASSLVGEKLFF
TRBJ2-7,TRBV7-2,CASSSAWSYEQYF
TRBJ1-2,TRBV7-2,CASSVLREFGRGYTF
TRBJ1-4,TRBV6-1,CASSDQYLEFEKLFF
TRBJ1-2,TRBV11-1,CASSPARGAIGYTF
TRBJ1-6,TRBV30,CAWSVGQRNYNSPLHF
TRBJ1-1,TRBV6-2/TRBV6-3,CASSYAPSQGGTEAFF
TRBJ1-4,TRBV28,CASSSSDEKLFF
TRBJ1-6,TRBV15,CATTQSLDRGNSPLHF
TRBJ1-5,TRBV19,CASRGTGAGQPQHF
TRBJ1-1,TRBV27,CASRLDISTEAFF
TRBJ2-2,TRBV2,CASSELASGTGELFF
TRBJ2-2,TRBV15,CATSRDGEATGELFF
TRBJ2-1,TRBV29-1,CSVQTGGGYNEQFF
TRBJ1-3,TRBV7-2,CASSLYGGDSGNTIYF
TRBJ2-7,TRBV3-1/TRBV3-2,CASSHTGTQDHEQYF
TRBJ1-1,TRBV12-3/TRBV12-4,CASSFRGEAFF
TRBJ2-2,TRBV9,CASSVWGGGEARELFF
TRBJ1-2,TRBV28,CASRGGPSVYGYTF
TRBJ1-4,TRBV7-2,CASSLGLVATNEKLFF
TRBJ1-1,TRBV4-1,CASRSWRGTEAFF